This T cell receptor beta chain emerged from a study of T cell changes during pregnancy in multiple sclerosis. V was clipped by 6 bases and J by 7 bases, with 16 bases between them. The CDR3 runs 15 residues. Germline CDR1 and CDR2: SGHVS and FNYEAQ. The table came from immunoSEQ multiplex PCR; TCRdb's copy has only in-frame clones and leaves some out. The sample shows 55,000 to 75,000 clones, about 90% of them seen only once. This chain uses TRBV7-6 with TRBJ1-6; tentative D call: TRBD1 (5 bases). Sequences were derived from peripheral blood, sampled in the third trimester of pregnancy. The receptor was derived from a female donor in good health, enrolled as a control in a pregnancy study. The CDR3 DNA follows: TGTGCCAGCAGTTTGAGCCAGGGTTTGAATTCACCCCTCCACTTT. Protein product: CASSLSQGLNSPLHF.